This paragraph reports one T cell receptor (beta chain). Its antigen remains unidentified. Using the 5' RACE reads, TCRdb records one entry per CDR3 protein without DNA. The sample table includes some 450,000 distinct CDR3 sequences. The data were taken from a study of monozygotic twins with inflammatory bowel disease. Broader study findings: Varying immunosuppressive regimens may have increased patient repertoire variability.

This CDR3 has 15 amino acids. CDR1 and CDR2 (germline): SGHDN, FVKESK. The sequenced sample consisted of blood. The genes are TRBV14 and TRBJ2-7; as DNA is missing, the TRBD2 call by TCRdb cannot be tested. The sequence derives from a human donor with ulcerative colitis or Crohn's disease, or a healthy co-twin of an affected twin (not recorded which). CDR3 protein: CASSPIWGGSYEQYF.